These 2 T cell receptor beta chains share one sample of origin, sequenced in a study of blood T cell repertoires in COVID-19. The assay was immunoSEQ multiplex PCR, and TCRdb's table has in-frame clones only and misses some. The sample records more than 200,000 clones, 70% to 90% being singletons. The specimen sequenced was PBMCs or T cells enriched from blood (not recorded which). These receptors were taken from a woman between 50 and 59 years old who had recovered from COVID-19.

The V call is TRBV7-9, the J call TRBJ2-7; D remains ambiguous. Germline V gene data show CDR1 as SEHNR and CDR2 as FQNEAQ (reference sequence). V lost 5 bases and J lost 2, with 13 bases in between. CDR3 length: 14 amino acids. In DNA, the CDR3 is TGTGCCAGCAGCCTCTGGTTGTGGCCCTACGAGCAGTACTTC. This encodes CASSLWLWPYEQYF.

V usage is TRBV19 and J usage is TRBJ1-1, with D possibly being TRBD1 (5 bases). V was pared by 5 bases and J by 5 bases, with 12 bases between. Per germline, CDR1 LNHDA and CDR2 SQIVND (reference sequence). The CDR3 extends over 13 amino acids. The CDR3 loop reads CASSLQVGTEAFF. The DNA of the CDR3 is TGTGCCAGTAGTCTACAGGTTGGGACTGAAGCTTTCTTT.